The source of this T cell receptor (beta chain) is a study of molecular identifiers for immune sequencing clone quantification. General study points: Identical TCR molecules can share a barcode, and this sharing could underestimate highly expanded clone sizes. Clones above 20 RNA copies held over 97% of effector molecules, under 1% in naive cells.

The CDR3 has 14 amino acids. MiXCR, applied by TCRdb to the PCR reads, yields one record per CDR3 protein. In the table there are under 600,000 distinct CDR3 sequences, approximately 25% of which are singletons. It was from about 21,000 to 970,000 sorted cells, with 10%, 30% or 50% RNA, that naive CD8 libraries came. Sorting was used to obtain naive CD8 T cells (CD8+CD4-CCR7+CD45RA+). On this clonotype itself: Its antigen is currently unknown. A read error may explain this, as a much larger clone is one base away.

This sequence joins TRBV5-3 and TRBJ2-2, with D perhaps TRBD2 (6 bases). TRBV5-3 is recorded as an ORF, its role being uncertain. The source is a human donor in good health. Some libraries in this study had Jurkat cell RNA spiked in. Source material: naive CD8+ T cells from blood, with Jurkat cell RNA spiked in. Subset of the sample: FACS-sorted CD8+CD4-CCR7+CD45RA+ naive T cells. CDR3 sequence (DNA): TGTGCCAGCAGCTTCGGGACTTACACCGGGGAGCTGCTTTTT. Protein sequence: CASSFGTYTGELLF.